These 5 T cell receptor beta chains share one sample of origin, sequenced in a study of blood T cell repertoires in COVID-19. Only in-frame clones appear in the TCRdb table, and some are missing; sequencing was by immunoSEQ multiplex PCR. The sample shows around 140,000 clones, about 90% of them seen only once. Sequencing was performed on peripheral blood. The receptors here all came from an elderly man with acute or convalescent COVID-19.

This chain uses TRBV6-5 with TRBJ1-1; D might be TRBD1 (6 bases). Trimming shortened V by 7 bases and J by 0 bases, and 12 bases separated the two germline ends. The germline V gene has CDR1 MNHEY and CDR2 SVGAGI. CDR3 length: 14 amino acids. The CDR3 DNA reads TGTGCCAGCATGTTGGACAGACTGAACACTGAAGCTTTCTTT. Translated: CASMLDRLNTEAFF.

This clone was recorded once. The chain is built from TRBV19 and TRBJ1-1; TRBD1 is a possible D gene (6 bases). The V end was cut by 4 bases, the J end by 4 bases, with 13 bases between. CDR1 and CDR2 (germline): LNHDA, SQIVND (reference sequence). The CDR3 has 14 residues. CDR3 amino acids: CASSTLTGVTEAFF. The CDR3 DNA sequence: TGTGCCAGTAGTACGTTGACAGGAGTCACTGAAGCTTTCTTT.

The chain joins TRBV5-1 to TRBJ2-1; a weak D match, TRBD1 (6 bases). Looked up from germline, CDR1 is SGHRS and CDR2 is YFSETQ. Trimming stripped 0 bases from V and 0 bases from J, with 10 bases between. The length of the CDR3 is 16 residues. The DNA for the CDR3 is TGCGCCAGCAGCTTGGGTCTAGGGGGCTCCTACAATGAGCAGTTCTTC. Translated, it gives CASSLGLGGSYNEQFF.

V usage is TRBV14 and J usage is TRBJ2-6; 8 nucleotides agree with TRBD1. The CDR3 has 15 amino acids. Looked up from germline, CDR1 is SGHDN and CDR2 is FVKESK. Germline trimming cut 3 bases from V and 3 bases from J; bases unmatched to any gene: 1. The CDR3 region has the DNA TGTGCCAGCAGCCACAGGGGGCTTGGGGCCAACGTCCTGACTTTC. Amino acids: CASSHRGLGANVLTF.

This chain uses TRBV5-4 with TRBJ2-7; D not certain. V was pared by 2 bases and J by 0 bases, with 6 bases between. The CDR3 has 13 amino acids. Germline CDR1 and CDR2: SGHNT and YYREEE (reference sequence). The CDR3, as DNA: TGTGCCAGCAGCTTCCGAGACTCCTACGAGCAGTACTTC. It translates to CASSFRDSYEQYF.